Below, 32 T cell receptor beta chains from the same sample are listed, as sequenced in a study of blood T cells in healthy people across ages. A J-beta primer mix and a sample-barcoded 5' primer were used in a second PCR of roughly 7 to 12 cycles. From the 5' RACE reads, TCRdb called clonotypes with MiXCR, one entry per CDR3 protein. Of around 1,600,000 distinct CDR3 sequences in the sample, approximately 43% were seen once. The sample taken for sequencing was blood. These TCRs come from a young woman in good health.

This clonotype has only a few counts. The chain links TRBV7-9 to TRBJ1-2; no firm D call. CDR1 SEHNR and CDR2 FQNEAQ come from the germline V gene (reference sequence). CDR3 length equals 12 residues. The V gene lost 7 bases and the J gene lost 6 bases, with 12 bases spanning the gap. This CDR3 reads CASTQRADGYTF. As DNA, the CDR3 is TGTGCCAGCACCCAACGGGCGGATGGCTACACCTTC.

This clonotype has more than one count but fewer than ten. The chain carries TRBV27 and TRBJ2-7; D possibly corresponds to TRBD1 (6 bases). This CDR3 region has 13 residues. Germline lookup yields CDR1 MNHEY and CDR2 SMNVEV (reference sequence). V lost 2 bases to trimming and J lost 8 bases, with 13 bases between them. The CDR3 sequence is CASSLPGQQKQYF. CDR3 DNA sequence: TGTGCCAGCAGTTTACCTGGACAGCAAAAGCAGTACTTC.

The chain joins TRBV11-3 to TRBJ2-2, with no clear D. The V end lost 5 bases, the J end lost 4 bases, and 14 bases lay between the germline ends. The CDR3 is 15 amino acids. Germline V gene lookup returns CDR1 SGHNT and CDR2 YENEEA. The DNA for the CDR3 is TGTGCCAGCAGCCGAAATACCTACGGCACCGGGGAGCTGTTTTTT. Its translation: CASSRNTYGTGELFF.

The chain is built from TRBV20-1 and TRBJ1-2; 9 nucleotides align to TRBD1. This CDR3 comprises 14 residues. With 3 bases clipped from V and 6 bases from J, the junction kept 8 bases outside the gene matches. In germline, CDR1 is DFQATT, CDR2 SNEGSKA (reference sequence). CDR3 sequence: CSARRRDRVHGYTF. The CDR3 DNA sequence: TGCAGTGCTAGGAGACGGGACAGGGTCCATGGCTACACCTTC.

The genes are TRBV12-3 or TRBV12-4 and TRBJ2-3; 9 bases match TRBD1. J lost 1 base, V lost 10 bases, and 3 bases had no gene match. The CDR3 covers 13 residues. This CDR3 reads CATRQGGTDTQYF. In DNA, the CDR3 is TGTGCCACCCGACAGGGGGGCACAGATACGCAGTATTTT.

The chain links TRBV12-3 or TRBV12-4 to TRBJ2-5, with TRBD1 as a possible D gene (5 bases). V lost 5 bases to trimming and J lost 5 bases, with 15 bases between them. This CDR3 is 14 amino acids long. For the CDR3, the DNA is TGTGCCAGCAGTCCTGGACACCTTCGGGAGACCCAGTACTTC. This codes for CASSPGHLRETQYF.

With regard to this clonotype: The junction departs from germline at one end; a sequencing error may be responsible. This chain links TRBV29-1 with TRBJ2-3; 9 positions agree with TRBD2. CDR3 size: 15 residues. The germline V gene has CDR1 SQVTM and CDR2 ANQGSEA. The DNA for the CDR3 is TGCAGCGTAGGTCGGACTAGCGAGAGCACAGATACGCGGTATTTT. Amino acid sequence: CSVGRTSESTDTRYF.

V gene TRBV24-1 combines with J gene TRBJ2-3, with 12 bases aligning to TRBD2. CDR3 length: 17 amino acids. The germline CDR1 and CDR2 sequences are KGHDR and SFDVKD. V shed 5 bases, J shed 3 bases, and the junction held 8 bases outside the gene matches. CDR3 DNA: TGTGCCACCAGTGCGACTAGCGGGAGTTTTTGGACAGATACGCAGTATTTT. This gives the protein CATSATSGSFWTDTQYF.

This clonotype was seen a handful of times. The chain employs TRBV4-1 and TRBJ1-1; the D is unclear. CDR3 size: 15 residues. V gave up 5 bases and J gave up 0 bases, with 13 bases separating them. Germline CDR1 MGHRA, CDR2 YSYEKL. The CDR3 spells CASSGSPTMNTEAFF. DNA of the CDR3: TGCGCCAGCAGCGGAAGTCCTACTATGAACACTGAAGCTTTCTTT.

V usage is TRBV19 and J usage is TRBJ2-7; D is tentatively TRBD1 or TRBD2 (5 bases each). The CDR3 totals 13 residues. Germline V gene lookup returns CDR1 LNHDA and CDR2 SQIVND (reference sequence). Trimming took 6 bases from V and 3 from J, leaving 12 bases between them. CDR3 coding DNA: TGTGCCAGTAGGGGGACCGCGGGCTACGAGCAGTACTTC. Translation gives CASRGTAGYEQYF.

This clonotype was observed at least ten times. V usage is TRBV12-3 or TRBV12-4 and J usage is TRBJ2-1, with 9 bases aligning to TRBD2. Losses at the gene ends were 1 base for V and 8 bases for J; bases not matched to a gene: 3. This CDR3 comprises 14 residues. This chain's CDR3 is CASSLGGGAYEQFF. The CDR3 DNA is TGTGCCAGCAGTTTAGGCGGGGGGGCCTATGAGCAGTTCTTC.

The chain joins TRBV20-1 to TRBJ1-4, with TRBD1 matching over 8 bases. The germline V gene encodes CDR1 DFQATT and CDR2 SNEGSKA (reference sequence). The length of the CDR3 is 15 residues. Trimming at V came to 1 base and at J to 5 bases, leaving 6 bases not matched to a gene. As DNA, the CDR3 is TGCAGTGCTAGAGTCCCCAGGGGGCAAAATGAAAAACTGTTTTTT. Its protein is CSARVPRGQNEKLFF.

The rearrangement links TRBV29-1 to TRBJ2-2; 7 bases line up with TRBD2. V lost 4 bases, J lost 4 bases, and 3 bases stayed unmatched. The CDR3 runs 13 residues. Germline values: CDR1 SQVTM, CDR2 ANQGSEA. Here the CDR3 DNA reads TGCAGCGTTGGGGGGAGGGCCACCGGGGAGCTGTTTTTT. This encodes CSVGGRATGELFF.

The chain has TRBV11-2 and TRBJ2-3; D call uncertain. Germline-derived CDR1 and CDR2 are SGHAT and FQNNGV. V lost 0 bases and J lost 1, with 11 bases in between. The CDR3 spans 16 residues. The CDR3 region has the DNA TGTGCCAGCAGCTTAGATTTTGGTGGGGGCACAGATACGCAGTATTTT. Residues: CASSLDFGGGTDTQYF.

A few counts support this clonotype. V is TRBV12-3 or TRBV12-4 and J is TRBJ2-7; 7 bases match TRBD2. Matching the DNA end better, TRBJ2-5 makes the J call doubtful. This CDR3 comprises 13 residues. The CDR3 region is CASSGTTRGTQYF. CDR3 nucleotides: TGTGCCAGCAGCGGGACTACACGGGGGACCCAGTACTTC.

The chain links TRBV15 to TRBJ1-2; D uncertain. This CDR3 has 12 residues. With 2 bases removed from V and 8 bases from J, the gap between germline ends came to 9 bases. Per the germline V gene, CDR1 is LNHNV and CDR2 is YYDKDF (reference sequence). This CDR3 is CATSRIARGYTF. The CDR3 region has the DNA TGTGCCACCAGCAGAATCGCGCGGGGCTACACCTTC.

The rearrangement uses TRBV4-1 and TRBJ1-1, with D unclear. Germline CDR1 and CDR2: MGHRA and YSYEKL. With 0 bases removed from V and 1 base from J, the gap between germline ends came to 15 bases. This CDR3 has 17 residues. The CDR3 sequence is CASSQDRYSLGNTEAFF. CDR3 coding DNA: TGCGCCAGCAGCCAAGATAGGTACTCTTTGGGGAACACTGAAGCTTTCTTT.

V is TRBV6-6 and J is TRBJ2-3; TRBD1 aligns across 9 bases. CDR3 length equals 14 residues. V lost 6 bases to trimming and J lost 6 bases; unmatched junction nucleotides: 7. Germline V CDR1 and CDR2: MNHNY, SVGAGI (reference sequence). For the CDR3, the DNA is TGTGCCAGCAGCGGGGACAGGGTGGGTGATACGCAGTATTTT. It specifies CASSGDRVGDTQYF.

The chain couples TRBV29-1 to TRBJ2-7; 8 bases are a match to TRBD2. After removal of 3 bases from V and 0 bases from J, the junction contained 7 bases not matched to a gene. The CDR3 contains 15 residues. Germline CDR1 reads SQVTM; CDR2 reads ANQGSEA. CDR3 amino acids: CSVEDLAGPSYEQYF. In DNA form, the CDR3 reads TGCAGCGTTGAGGACTTAGCGGGGCCCTCCTACGAGCAGTACTTC.

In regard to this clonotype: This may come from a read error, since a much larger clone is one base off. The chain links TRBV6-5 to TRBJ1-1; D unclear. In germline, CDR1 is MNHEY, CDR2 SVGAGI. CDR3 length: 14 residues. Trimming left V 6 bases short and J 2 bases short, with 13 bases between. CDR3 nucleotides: TGTGCCAGCAGGGCTACATATAGTAACACTGAAGCTTTCTTT. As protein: CASRATYSNTEAFF.

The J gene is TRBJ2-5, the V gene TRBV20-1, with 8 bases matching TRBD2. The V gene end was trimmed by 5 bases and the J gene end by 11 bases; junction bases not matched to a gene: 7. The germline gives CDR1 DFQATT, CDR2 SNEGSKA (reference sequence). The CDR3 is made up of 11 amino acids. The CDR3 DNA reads TGCAGTGCTGAAAGCGGGAGTGAGCAGTACTTC. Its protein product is CSAESGSEQYF.

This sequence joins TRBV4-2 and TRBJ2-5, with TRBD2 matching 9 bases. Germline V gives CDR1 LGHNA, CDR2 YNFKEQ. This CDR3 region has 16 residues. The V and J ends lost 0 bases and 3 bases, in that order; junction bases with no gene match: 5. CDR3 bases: TGTGCCAGCAGCCAAGAGGCGCGGGGGGGAAAAGAGACCCAGTACTTC. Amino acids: CASSQEARGGKETQYF.

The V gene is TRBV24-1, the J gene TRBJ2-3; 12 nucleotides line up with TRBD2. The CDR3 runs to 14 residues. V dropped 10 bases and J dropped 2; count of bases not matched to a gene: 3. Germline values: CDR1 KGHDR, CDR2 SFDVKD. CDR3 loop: CATWTSGDTDTQYF. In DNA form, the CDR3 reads TGTGCCACTTGGACTAGCGGGGACACAGATACGCAGTATTTT.

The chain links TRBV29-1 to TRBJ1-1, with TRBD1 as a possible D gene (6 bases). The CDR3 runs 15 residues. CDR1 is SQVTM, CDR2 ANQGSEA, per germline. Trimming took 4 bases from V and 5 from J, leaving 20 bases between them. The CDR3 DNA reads TGCAGCGTTGTGGTTCTTGGCCAGGGGAGAACTGAAGCTTTCTTT. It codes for CSVVVLGQGRTEAFF.

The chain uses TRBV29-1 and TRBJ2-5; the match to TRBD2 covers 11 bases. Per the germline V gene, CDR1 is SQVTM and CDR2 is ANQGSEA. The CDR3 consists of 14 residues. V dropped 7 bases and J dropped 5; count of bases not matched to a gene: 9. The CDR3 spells CSGYTSGGGETQYF. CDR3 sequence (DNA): TGCAGCGGCTATACTAGCGGGGGCGGTGAGACCCAGTACTTC.

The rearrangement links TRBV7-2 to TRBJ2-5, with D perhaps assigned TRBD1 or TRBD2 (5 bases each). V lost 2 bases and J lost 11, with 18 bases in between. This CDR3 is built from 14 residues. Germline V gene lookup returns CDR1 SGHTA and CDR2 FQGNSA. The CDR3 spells CASSLWGRNNEQYF. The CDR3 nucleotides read TGTGCCAGCAGCTTATGGGGACGGAACAATGAGCAGTACTTC.

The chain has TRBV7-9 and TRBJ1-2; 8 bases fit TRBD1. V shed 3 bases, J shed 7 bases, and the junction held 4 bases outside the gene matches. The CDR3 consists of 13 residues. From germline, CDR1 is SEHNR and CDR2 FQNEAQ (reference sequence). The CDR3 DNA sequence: TGTGCCAGCAGCTTTAAAACAGGGGGTGGCTACACCTTC. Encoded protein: CASSFKTGGGYTF.

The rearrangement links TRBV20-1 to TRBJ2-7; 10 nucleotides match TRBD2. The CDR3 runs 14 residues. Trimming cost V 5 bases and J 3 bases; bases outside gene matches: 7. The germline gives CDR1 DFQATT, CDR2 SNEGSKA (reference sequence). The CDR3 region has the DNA TGCAGTGCTTCGCCTAGCGGGAGAGACTACGAGCAGTACTTC. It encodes CSASPSGRDYEQYF.

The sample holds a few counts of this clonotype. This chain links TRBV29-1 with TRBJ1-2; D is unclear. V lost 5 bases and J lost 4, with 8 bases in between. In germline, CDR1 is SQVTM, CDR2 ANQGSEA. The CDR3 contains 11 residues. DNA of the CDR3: TGCAGCGTTTCGCATTTCTATGGCTACACCTTC. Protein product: CSVSHFYGYTF.

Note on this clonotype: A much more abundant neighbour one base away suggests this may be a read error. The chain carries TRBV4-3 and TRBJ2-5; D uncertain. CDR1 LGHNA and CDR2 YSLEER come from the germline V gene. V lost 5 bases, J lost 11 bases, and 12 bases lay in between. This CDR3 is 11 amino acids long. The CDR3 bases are TGCGCCAGCAGCTACGGCCCAGAGCAGTACTTC. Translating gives CASSYGPEQYF.

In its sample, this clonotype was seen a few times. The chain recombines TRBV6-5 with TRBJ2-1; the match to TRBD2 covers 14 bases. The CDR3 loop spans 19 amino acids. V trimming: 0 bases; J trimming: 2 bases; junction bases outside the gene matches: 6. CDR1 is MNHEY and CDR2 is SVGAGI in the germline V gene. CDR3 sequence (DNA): TGTGCCAGCAGTTACTCGATGCGACTAGCGGGAGGGCCCTACAATGAGCAGTTCTTC. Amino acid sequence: CASSYSMRLAGGPYNEQFF.

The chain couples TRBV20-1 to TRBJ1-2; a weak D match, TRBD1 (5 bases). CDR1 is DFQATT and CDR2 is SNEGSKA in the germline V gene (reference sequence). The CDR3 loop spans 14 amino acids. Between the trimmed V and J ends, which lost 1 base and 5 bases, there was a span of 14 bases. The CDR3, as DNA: TGCAGTGCTAGAGGTCTGGGCAGGGATTATGGCTACACCTTC. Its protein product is CSARGLGRDYGYTF.